The 15 T cell receptor beta chains below come from one sample, sequenced in a study of molecular identifiers for immune sequencing clone quantification. TCRdb called the PCR reads again in MiXCR, with one record for every CDR3 protein. The sample lists around 480,000 distinct CDR3 sequences, around 23% seen once, with roughly 0.79% in the top ten. The sample comprised naive CD8+ T cells from blood, with Jurkat cell RNA spiked in. Subset denoted: FACS-sorted CD8+CD4-CCR7+CD45RA+ naive T cells. These receptors were taken from a human donor in good health. Some libraries in this study had Jurkat cell RNA spiked in.

CDR3 in amino acids: CASSPRGFEQYF. The CDR3 DNA reads TGTGCCAGCAGCCCCAGGGGTTTCGAGCAGTACTTC. The chain uses TRBV13 and TRBJ2-7; D possibly corresponds to TRBD1 (6 bases). CDR3 size: 12 residues. Germline V gene data show CDR1 as PRHDT and CDR2 as FYEKMQ (reference sequence). Trimming shortened V by 5 bases and J by 6 bases, and 11 bases separated the two germline ends.

The chain uses TRBV10-3 and TRBJ2-5, with D unresolved. From germline, CDR1 is ENHRY and CDR2 SYGVKD. The CDR3 spans 15 residues. The V gene lost 4 bases and the J gene lost 0 bases, with 12 bases spanning the gap. The CDR3 DNA reads TGTGCCATCAGTGCCTCCGGACGGTACCAAGAGACCCAGTACTTC. Protein sequence: CAISASGRYQETQYF.

Note on this clonotype: It may be a read error: a sequence one base away is much more abundant. This rearrangement joins TRBV4-3 to TRBJ2-7; D is unresolved. The CDR3 runs 14 residues. The germline V gene has CDR1 LGHNA and CDR2 YSLEER. With 2 bases removed from V and 3 bases from J, the gap between germline ends came to 11 bases. The CDR3 loop is CASSQYWQGYEQYF. The CDR3, as DNA: TGCGCCAGCAGCCAATATTGGCAAGGCTACGAGCAGTACTTC.

The V call is TRBV27, the J call TRBJ2-7; D is undetermined. CDR1 is MNHEY, CDR2 SMNVEV, per germline (reference sequence). With 11 bases removed from V and 3 bases from J, the gap between germline ends came to 17 bases. This CDR3 spans 13 amino acids. This CDR3 reads CASAQEHYYEQYF. CDR3 coding DNA: TGTGCCTCCGCCCAGGAACACTACTACGAGCAGTACTTC.

V and J are TRBV29-1 and TRBJ2-7; no clear D. Per the germline V gene, CDR1 is SQVTM and CDR2 is ANQGSEA. The CDR3 has 10 amino acids. V was shortened by 7 bases and J by 1 base, with 5 bases between the two germline ends. CDR3 nucleotides: TGCAGCGCCCTATCCTACGAGCAGTACTTC. Translation gives CSALSYEQYF.

This clonotype was counted a few times. The rearrangement joins TRBV27 to TRBJ1-5; 7 positions agree with TRBD1. The CDR3 sequence is 16 residues long. Germline loops: CDR1 MNHEY, CDR2 SMNVEV (reference sequence). V was clipped by 4 bases and J by 6 bases; unmatched bases: 12. The CDR3 bases are TGTGCCAGCAGTTGGGAGAGGGGGCTAAAAAGTCAGCCCCAGCATTTT. Amino acid sequence: CASSWERGLKSQPQHF.

Comments on this clonotype: A much larger clone is a single base away; this may be a read error. V is TRBV5-6 and J is TRBJ2-7; D unresolved. In germline, CDR1 is SGHDT, CDR2 YYEEEE. The CDR3 runs 12 residues. V was trimmed by 0 bases and J by 9 bases, leaving 10 bases between them. The CDR3 bases are TGTGCCAGCAGCTTGGAGAGAGACGGGCAGTACTTC. Translation gives CASSLERDGQYF.

Comments on this clonotype: A read error may explain this, as a much larger clone is one base away. The V and J genes are TRBV2 and TRBJ2-3; 10 bases map to TRBD1. The CDR3 has 16 amino acids. Germline CDR1 SNHLY, CDR2 FYNNEI. V gave up 6 bases and J gave up 4 bases; unmatched junction bases: 10. For the CDR3, the DNA is TGTGCCAGCAGGGACCGGACAGGGGGGATGCCAGATACGCAGTATTTT. Protein: CASRDRTGGMPDTQYF.

This clonotype has a count of ten or more. The CDR3 nucleotides read TGTGCCAGCAACCCCGCCGCAAGCGGATACCAAGAGACCCAGTACTTC. Amino acid sequence: CASNPAASGYQETQYF. The chain links TRBV7-2 to TRBJ2-5; D is perhaps TRBD2 (5 bases). From germline, CDR1 is SGHTA and CDR2 FQGNSA. V was cut by 7 bases and J by 0 bases, with 18 bases left in between. This CDR3 is built from 16 residues.

This clonotype was seen many times. The chain links TRBV7-9 to TRBJ2-7; TRBD1 agrees at 9 bases. CDR1 SEHNR and CDR2 FQNEAQ come from the germline V gene (reference sequence). CDR3 length equals 14 residues. V lost 3 bases, J lost 5 bases, and 5 bases stayed unmatched. The CDR3 region is CASSFRTGDHEQYF. CDR3 in DNA: TGTGCCAGCAGCTTCAGGACAGGGGACCACGAGCAGTACTTC.

This rearrangement joins TRBV19 to TRBJ1-1; D possibly corresponds to TRBD1 (5 bases). Trimming cost V 7 bases and J 4 bases, with 10 bases left between them. Germline V gene data show CDR1 as LNHDA and CDR2 as SQIVND (reference sequence). The CDR3 is 12 residues long. For the CDR3, the DNA is TGTGCCAGTAAACAGGCGAGCACTGAAGCTTTCTTT. Protein: CASKQASTEAFF.

Details on this clonotype: This may arise from a read error, as a much more abundant clone is one base away. This chain links TRBV7-2 with TRBJ2-3; D may be TRBD2 (6 bases). Germline V lookup: CDR1 SGHTA, CDR2 FQGNSA. This CDR3 is built from 18 residues. The chain's CDR3 is CASSFDLRSGSPGDTEYF. In nucleotides, the CDR3 is TGTGCCAGCAGCTTCGACCTCCGGTCCGGGAGTCCTGGAGATACGGAGTATTTT.

This clonotype was counted many times. The chain has TRBV5-1 and TRBJ2-5; perhaps TRBD2 as D (5 bases). CDR3 length: 15 amino acids. The germline V gene encodes CDR1 SGHRS and CDR2 YFSETQ. Between the trimmed V and J ends, which lost 6 bases and 4 bases, there was a span of 19 bases. In DNA, the CDR3 is TGCGCCAGCAAACGAGGCTCCCGCGAGGGAGAGACCCAGTACTTC. Its translation: CASKRGSREGETQYF.

The DNA for the CDR3 is TGTGCCAGTAGTATGGGACGGGGATACTCCTACGAGCAGTACTTC. Amino acid sequence: CASSMGRGYSYEQYF. This chain uses TRBV19 with TRBJ2-7, with D perhaps given as TRBD1 or TRBD2 (5 bases each). V was shortened by 3 bases and J by 0 bases, with 12 bases between the two germline ends. The CDR3 has 15 residues. Looked up from germline, CDR1 is LNHDA and CDR2 is SQIVND (reference sequence).

This chain uses TRBV7-9 with TRBJ2-7, with 9 bases matching TRBD1. This CDR3 spans 14 amino acids. CDR1 and CDR2 from the germline V gene are SEHNR and FQNEAQ (reference sequence). The ends lost 4 bases at V and 0 bases at J; junction bases unmatched: 1. The CDR3 region is CASSWTGDSYEQYF. CDR3 DNA: TGTGCCAGCAGCTGGACAGGGGACTCCTACGAGCAGTACTTC.